This paragraph covers one T cell receptor (beta chain) sequence. This record comes from a study of blood T cell repertoires in COVID-19. Profiled with immunoSEQ multiplex PCR; TCRdb holds only in-frame clones, not every one. The sample includes more than 90,000 clones, roughly 85% of them seen just once. This CDR3 is 12 amino acids long. The germline CDR1 and CDR2 sequences are MNHNY and SVGAGI (reference sequence). V was trimmed by 7 bases and J by 6 bases, leaving 9 bases between them. The source material was peripheral blood. The clonotype originates from a man aged 35 to 55 with acute or convalescent COVID-19. The chain couples TRBV6-6 to TRBJ2-2; D might be TRBD2 (6 bases). The CDR3, as DNA: TGTGCCAGCAATGGAGGGGCCGGGGAGCTGTTTTTT. Its translation: CASNGGAGELFF.